One sample yielded the 2 T cell receptor beta chains listed below, sequenced in a study of blood T cells in healthy people across ages. A second PCR of roughly 7 to 11 cycles used a sample-barcoded 5' primer and a J-beta primer mix. MiXCR, applied by TCRdb to the 5' RACE reads, yields one record per CDR3 protein. The profile shows about 1.5 million distinct CDR3 sequences, under 55% of them singletons. Sequencing input: blood. These receptors came from a woman aged 18-35 years in good health.

This clonotype was observed at least ten times. Mismatch with germline at one junction end may stem from a read error. The J gene is TRBJ2-1, the V gene TRBV27; D is perhaps TRBD1 or TRBD2 (5 bases each). The CDR3 length is 15 residues. The germline gives CDR1 MNHEY, CDR2 SMNVEV (reference sequence). CDR3: CASSLSRGPYNEQFF. The CDR3 region has the DNA TGTGCCAGCAGCTTATCCCGGGGACCTTACAATGAGCAGTTCTTC.

The rearrangement joins TRBV27 to TRBJ1-5; D not certain. Trimming took 7 bases from V and 7 from J, leaving 17 bases between them. In germline, CDR1 is MNHEY, CDR2 SMNVEV (reference sequence). The CDR3 loop spans 14 amino acids. This CDR3 is CASTSGLARQPQHF. In nucleotides, the CDR3 is TGTGCCAGCACCTCGGGCCTAGCCAGACAGCCCCAGCATTTT.